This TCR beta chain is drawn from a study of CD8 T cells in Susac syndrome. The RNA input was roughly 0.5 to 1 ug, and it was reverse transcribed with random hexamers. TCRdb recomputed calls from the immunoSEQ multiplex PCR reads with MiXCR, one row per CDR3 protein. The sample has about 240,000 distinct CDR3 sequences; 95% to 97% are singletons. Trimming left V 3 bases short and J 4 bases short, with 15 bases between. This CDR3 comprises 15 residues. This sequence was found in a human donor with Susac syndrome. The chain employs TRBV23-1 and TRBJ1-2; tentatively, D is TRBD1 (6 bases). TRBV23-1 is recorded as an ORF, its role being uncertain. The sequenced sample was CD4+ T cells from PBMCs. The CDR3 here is CASSHSFRGAYGYTF. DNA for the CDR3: TGCGCCAGCAGTCACTCATTCAGGGGAGCCTATGGCTACACCTTC.